This T cell receptor (beta chain) comes out of a study of blood T cell repertoires in COVID-19. The germline gives CDR1 MGHDK, CDR2 SYGVNS. The CDR3 is 18 residues long. V was pared by 3 bases and J by 6 bases, with 23 bases between. In the source study's methods: The authors estimated nucleated cell counts from reference gene primer amplification. Assay: immunoSEQ multiplex PCR; the TCRdb copy retains only in-frame clones and omits some. V and J calls and clone size are as listed in that table; D and trimming were resolved from the DNA. The sample has around 56,000 clones, approximately 81% seen once.

The chain carries TRBV25-1 and TRBJ2-2, with a possible D match to TRBD2 (8 bases). Input material: peripheral blood. The TCR comes from a woman older than 75 with active or convalescent COVID-19. CDR3 nucleotides: TGTGCCAGCAGTGAGCAGCCGGGAGGGGGCTACAGCGCCGGGGAGCTGTTTTTT. Amino acid sequence: CASSEQPGGGYSAGELFF.